This T cell receptor (beta chain) comes out of a study of blood T cell repertoires in COVID-19. On the study more broadly: Specimens from acute and convalescent COVID-19 originated in the United States, Italy and Spain. PBMCs, B-cell-depleted T cells, or T cells provided the cDNA or gDNA that made up the material.

This clone occurred once. With V trimmed by 1 base and J by 7 bases, 5 bases remained unmatched. The CDR3 totals 15 residues. Germline CDR1 and CDR2: MNHEY and SMNVEV (reference sequence). In the original processing: For nucleated cells, counts were estimated from reference gene primer amplification. Clones were sequenced by immunoSEQ multiplex PCR, and TCRdb holds only the in-frame ones, with some missing. V and J calls and clone size follow that table, whereas D and trimming were derived from the DNA. The sample shows some 100,000 clones, more than 60% of them seen only once. The sequence came from a man in his 70s with acute or convalescent COVID-19. The chain combines TRBV27 with TRBJ2-7; TRBD1 aligns across 12 bases. Sequencing was carried out using peripheral blood. CDR3: CASSLWGQGAQEQYF. CDR3 nucleotide sequence: TGTGCCAGCAGTTTATGGGGACAGGGGGCGCAGGAGCAGTACTTC.